The 30 T cell receptor beta chains listed next were all sequenced from one sample in a study of T-cell reconstitution after alpha-beta-depleted transplantation in children. The TCRbeta library incorporated unique molecular identifiers. MiXCR, run by TCRdb on the PCR reads, gives a single entry per CDR3 protein. The sample lists fewer than 130,000 distinct CDR3 sequences; around 10% were seen once. This material consisted of PBMCs from the stem cell graft donor, taken from the stem cell graft. The receptors come from a human donor who donated a stem cell graft to a child with acute lymphoblastic leukemia.

This clonotype came up many times. V gene TRBV15 combines with J gene TRBJ1-2, with D perhaps matching TRBD1 (6 bases). The CDR3 has 15 residues. V was clipped by 0 bases and J by 6 bases, with 14 bases between them. Looked up from germline, CDR1 is LNHNV and CDR2 is YYDKDF (reference sequence). The DNA of the CDR3 is TGTGCCACCAGCAGAGACAGGGGCGTGAGCGATGGCTACACCTTC. Protein: CATSRDRGVSDGYTF.

This clonotype appeared a single time. This may arise from a read error, as a much more abundant clone is one base away. The chain joins TRBV3-1 to TRBJ2-2, with TRBD2 as a possible D gene (5 bases). In germline, CDR1 is LGHDT, CDR2 YNNKEL (reference sequence). The CDR3 spans 15 residues. This chain's CDR3 is CASSRSGTKTGELFF. The DNA of the CDR3 is TGTGCCAGCAGTCGAAGCGGAACGAAGACCGGGGAGCTGTTTTTT.

This clonotype turned up a few times. A much larger clone differs by one base, so this may be a read error. The J gene is TRBJ1-2, the V gene TRBV3-1; TRBD1 might be the D (5 bases). This CDR3 spans 17 amino acids. CDR1 and CDR2 (germline): LGHDT, YNNKEL (reference sequence). V lost 4 bases to trimming and J lost 6 bases, with 24 bases between them. CDR3 sequence (DNA): TGTGCCAGCAGCCGGGTAGGCGCAGACAGAGGGAGGCATGGCTACACCTTC. This codes for CASSRVGADRGRHGYTF. The complete variable domain, with remaining parts taken from reference TRBV3-1 and TRBJ1-2, reads DTAVSQTPKYLVTQMGNDKSIKCEQNLGHDTMYWYKQDSKKFLKIMFSYNNKELIINETVPNRFSPKSPDKAHLNLHINSLELGDSAVYFCASSRVGADRGRHGYTFGSGTRLTVV.

This clonotype occurred many times. The gene calls are TRBV5-1 and TRBJ2-7; 7 bases are a match to TRBD1. Germline CDR1 and CDR2: SGHRS and YFSETQ. V gave up 0 bases and J gave up 0 bases; unmatched junction bases: 3. The CDR3 extends over 15 amino acids. CDR3 in amino acids: CASSLAGTDSYEQYF. CDR3 nucleotide sequence: TGCGCCAGCAGCTTGGCCGGGACAGACTCCTACGAGCAGTACTTC. The entire variable domain, with the rest obtained from reference TRBV5-1 and TRBJ2-7, is as follows: KAGVTQTPRYLIKTRGQQVTLSCSPISGHRSVSWYQQTPGQGLQFLFEYFSETQRNKGNFPGRFSGRQFSNSRSEMNVSTLELGDSALYLCASSLAGTDSYEQYFGPGTRLTVT.

There are many counts of this clonotype. The rearrangement links TRBV20-1 to TRBJ1-4; 7 bases match TRBD1. The V gene's germline CDR1 is DFQATT and CDR2 SNEGSKA (reference sequence). The CDR3 is 16 residues long. The ends lost 6 bases at V and 1 base at J; junction bases unmatched: 11. In DNA, the CDR3 is TGCAGTGCGTCGACAGGGAGGCTTAGAACTAATGAAAAACTGTTTTTT. Protein: CSASTGRLRTNEKLFF.

This clonotype occurred many times. The V call is TRBV11-2, the J call TRBJ1-5, with 8 positions matching TRBD1. The CDR3 is made up of 17 amino acids. The J segment lost 5 bases and the V segment lost 4 bases, leaving 13 bases of the junction unmatched. CDR1 is SGHAT and CDR2 is FQNNGV in the germline V gene. CDR3 coding DNA: TGTGCCAGCAGCTCCGGGACAGGAGGTTTGGGGTATCAGCCCCAGCATTTT. Translation gives CASSSGTGGLGYQPQHF.

This clonotype was seen many times. The rearrangement uses TRBV12-3 or TRBV12-4 and TRBJ2-2; D may be TRBD1 or TRBD2 (5 bases each). The CDR3 runs 18 residues. V lost 5 bases to trimming and J lost 4 bases, with 23 bases between them. The CDR3, as DNA: TGTGCCAGCAGTCCCGCCCCCCCCCTTTTGAGGGGCACCGGGGAGCTGTTTTTT. Translating it yields CASSPAPPLLRGTGELFF.

This clonotype was found many times. J is TRBJ2-7 and V is TRBV12-3 or TRBV12-4, with TRBD1 matching 9 bases. The V and J ends lost 4 bases and 3 bases, in that order; junction bases with no gene match: 4. The CDR3 extends over 14 amino acids. CDR3 sequence (DNA): TGTGCCAGCAGTTCGGGACAGGGCGGCTACGAGCAGTACTTC. Translated: CASSSGQGGYEQYF.

This clonotype was picked up many times. One junction end does not reproduce the germline sequence, and a read error may be involved. The chain has TRBV29-1 and TRBJ2-5; TRBD1 aligns across 9 bases. Germline CDR1 is SQVTM and CDR2 is ANQGSEA. The CDR3 has 10 residues. DNA for the CDR3: TGCAGCGTCGGGGACAGGGACAAGAACTTC. It translates to CSVGDRDKNF.

Ten or more counts support this clonotype. This chain links TRBV5-1 with TRBJ2-6; 7 nucleotides match TRBD1. Germline V gene sequence: CDR1 SGHRS, CDR2 YFSETQ. J was trimmed by 4 bases and V by 0 bases; bases with no gene match: 4. The CDR3 covers 16 residues. The CDR3 sequence is CASSLEPGQGANVLTF. The DNA for the CDR3 is TGCGCCAGCAGCTTGGAACCGGGACAGGGGGCCAACGTCCTGACTTTC.

Ten or more counts support this clonotype. The chain carries TRBV6-5 and TRBJ1-2; 9 bases match TRBD1. Losses at the gene ends were 2 bases for V and 8 bases for J; bases not matched to a gene: 9. The CDR3 is 15 amino acids. Germline CDR1 and CDR2: MNHEY and SVGAGI. CDR3 residues: CASSYPGQGNGGYTF. The CDR3 bases are TGTGCCAGCAGTTACCCCGGACAGGGGAACGGCGGCTACACCTTC.

As to this clonotype: This may be a read error, as it is one base from a much larger clone. The chain links TRBV7-9 to TRBJ2-7, with 10 bases lining up with TRBD2. Germline CDR1 and CDR2: SEHNR and FQNEAQ (reference sequence). The CDR3 spans 15 residues. J was trimmed by 5 bases and V by 4 bases; bases with no gene match: 8. The CDR3, as DNA: TGTGCCAGCAGCTCCGGACTAGCGGTTATCCACGAGCAGTACTTC. Translation gives CASSSGLAVIHEQYF. The complete variable domain, with remaining parts taken from reference TRBV7-9 and TRBJ2-7, reads DTGVSQNPRHKITKRGQNVTFRCDPISEHNRLYWYRQTLGQGPEFLTYFQNEAQLEKSRLLSDRFSAERPKGSFSTLEIQRTEQGDSAMYLCASSSGLAVIHEQYFGPGTRLTVT.

At least ten counts were recorded for this clonotype. The chain has TRBV20-1 and TRBJ1-3; 7 nucleotides line up with TRBD1. Germline values: CDR1 DFQATT, CDR2 SNEGSKA (reference sequence). CDR3 length: 18 residues. V was clipped by 6 bases and J by 0 bases; unmatched bases: 17. The CDR3 DNA reads TGCAGTGCCCCCGAGACAGGGTCTCGTCTAAGCTCTGGAAACACCATATATTTT. This codes for CSAPETGSRLSSGNTIYF.

The table lists this clonotype with many counts. This rearrangement joins TRBV7-9 to TRBJ2-2, with D perhaps matching TRBD1 (6 bases). Trimming pared 8 bases from V and 4 bases from J, leaving 14 bases between. The CDR3 extends over 14 amino acids. CDR1 and CDR2 (germline): SEHNR, FQNEAQ (reference sequence). CDR3 amino acids: CASGRDRLTGELFF. CDR3 sequence (DNA): TGTGCCAGCGGTCGAGACAGGCTCACCGGGGAGCTGTTTTTT. The full variable domain, completed using reference TRBV7-9 and TRBJ2-2, is DTGVSQNPRHKITKRGQNVTFRCDPISEHNRLYWYRQTLGQGPEFLTYFQNEAQLEKSRLLSDRFSAERPKGSFSTLEIQRTEQGDSAMYLCASGRDRLTGELFFGEGSRLTVL.

This clonotype occurred many times. V is TRBV5-1 and J is TRBJ2-2; TRBD1 aligns across 7 bases. J was trimmed by 7 bases and V by 7 bases; bases with no gene match: 13. The CDR3 is 15 residues long. Germline V gene data show CDR1 as SGHRS and CDR2 as YFSETQ. In nucleotides, the CDR3 is TGCGCCAGCTTAGATGGACAGGACTTAATCGGGGAGCTGTTTTTT. Its protein product is CASLDGQDLIGELFF.

This clonotype was found a few times. The V gene is TRBV20-1, the J gene TRBJ2-1; 8 bases fit TRBD1. With 6 bases clipped from V and 0 bases from J, the junction kept 7 bases outside the gene matches. Germline V gene lookup returns CDR1 DFQATT and CDR2 SNEGSKA (reference sequence). The CDR3 loop spans 15 amino acids. The CDR3 reads CSAPWTGSSYNEQFF. The CDR3 DNA is TGCAGTGCACCTTGGACAGGGAGCTCCTACAATGAGCAGTTCTTC.

This clonotype was seen a handful of times. The chain recombines TRBV19 with TRBJ1-5, with TRBD1 matching 7 bases. Germline V CDR1 and CDR2: LNHDA, SQIVND (reference sequence). The CDR3 covers 16 residues. Trimming cost V 8 bases and J 2 bases; bases outside gene matches: 12. CDR3 residues: CASGYRQGERNQPQHF. The CDR3 DNA sequence: TGTGCCAGTGGTTACCGACAGGGTGAGCGCAATCAGCCCCAGCATTTT.

This clonotype was detected ten times or more. This chain links TRBV21-1 with TRBJ2-5. TRBV21-1 is a listed pseudogene. The CDR3 sequence is 15 residues long. The CDR3 region has the DNA TGTGCCAGCACCCTATCTAGACTGCGCCAAGAGACCCAGTACTTC. It encodes CASTLSRLRQETQYF.

As to this clonotype: A much larger clone lies a single base off, so this may be a read error. The chain has TRBV5-6 and TRBJ2-2, with 10 positions matching TRBD1. CDR1 is SGHDT and CDR2 is YYEEEE in the germline V gene. The length of the CDR3 is 15 residues. The CDR3 spells CSSSFGTGDTGELFF. CDR3 nucleotide sequence: TGTTCCAGCAGCTTCGGGACAGGGGACACCGGGGAGCTGTTTTTT.

This clonotype occurred many times. The gene calls are TRBV12-3 or TRBV12-4 and TRBJ1-4; a possible D gene is TRBD1 (6 bases). There are 14 residues in the CDR3. V was clipped by 6 bases and J by 4 bases, with 12 bases between them. CDR3 DNA sequence: TGTGCCAGCAGCCCAGGACAGATTAATGAAAAACTGTTTTTT. Translation gives CASSPGQINEKLFF.

This clonotype was seen repeatedly, ten times or more. The rearrangement uses TRBV6-2 or TRBV6-3 and TRBJ2-7; possibly TRBD2 for D (6 bases). Trimming removed 2 bases at V and 2 bases at J, with 19 bases between. Germline CDR1 reads MNHEY; CDR2 reads SVGEGT. This CDR3 has 17 amino acids. The CDR3, as DNA: TGTGCCAGCAGTTACAACCCGCTGGCGGAGGGGCCCTACGAGCAGTACTTC. Protein sequence: CASSYNPLAEGPYEQYF.

In this sample, this clonotype turned up many times. The rearrangement joins TRBV5-1 to TRBJ2-7, with 9 bases aligning to TRBD1. V lost 7 bases to trimming and J lost 5 bases; unmatched junction nucleotides: 4. This CDR3 contains 12 residues. CDR1 SGHRS and CDR2 YFSETQ come from the germline V gene. The CDR3, as DNA: TGCGCCAGCGGAGGGGACAGGGACGAGCAGTACTTC. Translation gives CASGGDRDEQYF.

This clonotype was counted ten times or more. The rearrangement links TRBV6-1 to TRBJ2-3, with D maybe TRBD1 (6 bases). Per the germline V gene, CDR1 is MNHNS and CDR2 is SASEGT. V shed 6 bases and J shed 2 bases, with 15 bases lying between them. The CDR3 is made up of 15 amino acids. The CDR3 coding sequence is TGTGCCAGCAGCCCCGAACAGGGAAACACAGATACGCAGTATTTT. Translating gives CASSPEQGNTDTQYF.

This clonotype was detected ten times or more. The chain couples TRBV4-1 to TRBJ2-5; the match to TRBD2 covers 12 bases. V lost 1 base to trimming and J lost 7 bases; unmatched junction nucleotides: 10. There are 17 residues in the CDR3. Germline-derived CDR1 and CDR2 are MGHRA and YSYEKL. The CDR3 loop reads CASSQAQTSGGLGTQYF. The CDR3 nucleotides are TGCGCCAGCAGCCAAGCCCAGACTAGCGGGGGCCTCGGGACCCAGTACTTC.

This clonotype has a count of ten or more. The chain links TRBV20-1 to TRBJ1-1; D gene ambiguous. The germline CDR1 and CDR2 sequences are DFQATT and SNEGSKA (reference sequence). V shed 3 bases and J shed 0 bases, with 8 bases lying between them. The CDR3 covers 13 residues. The CDR3: CSARVSVNTEAFF. CDR3 bases: TGCAGTGCTAGGGTTTCAGTGAACACTGAAGCTTTCTTT.

This clonotype was observed at least ten times. V gene TRBV7-2 combines with J gene TRBJ2-1; 12 bases are shared with TRBD2. Germline V gene lookup returns CDR1 SGHTA and CDR2 FQGNSA. V gave up 5 bases and J gave up 9 bases; unmatched junction bases: 11. The CDR3 loop spans 16 amino acids. The CDR3: CASSKGATSGRGEQFF. The DNA of the CDR3 is TGTGCCAGCAGCAAAGGGGCGACTAGCGGGAGAGGTGAGCAGTTCTTC.

In its sample, this clonotype was seen many times. The rearrangement joins TRBV5-1 to TRBJ2-3, with D unresolved. The CDR3 loop spans 13 amino acids. The germline V gene encodes CDR1 SGHRS and CDR2 YFSETQ. V was pared by 7 bases and J by 2 bases, with 11 bases between. Here the CDR3 reads CASAWTVTDTQYF. For the CDR3, the DNA is TGCGCCAGCGCTTGGACGGTCACAGATACGCAGTATTTT.

This clonotype was detected many times. This chain joins TRBV7-9 and TRBJ2-7; a weak D match, TRBD1 (5 bases). Germline loops: CDR1 SEHNR, CDR2 FQNEAQ (reference sequence). CDR3 length: 15 residues. Trimming left V 0 bases short and J 3 bases short, with 12 bases between. In DNA, the CDR3 is TGTGCCAGCAGCTTAGCAGGGATTCAGGGCTACGAGCAGTACTTC. Encoded protein: CASSLAGIQGYEQYF.

Ten or more counts support this clonotype. The CDR3 nucleotides are TGCGCCAGCAGCCAAAAACAGGGAGTGAACACTGAAGCTTTCTTT. This encodes CASSQKQGVNTEAFF. This chain connects TRBV4-3 to TRBJ1-1; D perhaps matches TRBD1 (6 bases). V was trimmed by 2 bases and J by 0 bases, leaving 10 bases between them. The CDR3 consists of 15 residues. Germline loops: CDR1 LGHNA, CDR2 YSLEER.

Ten or more counts support this clonotype. The CDR3 nucleotides read TGTGCCAGCAGCCGTTTAAGGAACTATGGCTACACCTTC. As protein: CASSRLRNYGYTF. The chain joins TRBV14 to TRBJ1-2, with D unresolved. The ends were cut back, 4 bases at V and 2 bases at J, with 8 bases in the middle. Per germline, CDR1 SGHDN and CDR2 FVKESK. The CDR3 is 13 residues long.